The present T cell receptor (beta chain) was sequenced within a study of T-cell reconstitution after alpha-beta-depleted transplantation in children. Unique molecular identifiers were used in preparing the TCRbeta library. MiXCR was run by TCRdb on the PCR reads, yielding one entry per CDR3 protein. The repertoire holds about 260,000 distinct CDR3 sequences, with roughly 8.2% as singletons. This clonotype was seen many times. This sequence originates from a male patient aged 10-17 years who had a stem cell transplant for acute lymphoblastic leukemia, so the T cells may come from the graft donor. Source: PBMCs, mostly from graft donor cells, taken 180 days after TCRalphabeta/CD19-depleted stem cell transplant.

For the CDR3, the DNA is TGTGCCAGCAGTTCGTACAGGGTCTACAATGAGCAGTTCTTC. Protein: CASSSYRVYNEQFF. The chain is built from TRBV27 and TRBJ2-1, with D perhaps matching TRBD1 (6 bases). CDR3 length equals 14 residues. V was shortened by 4 bases and J by 3 bases, with 10 bases between the two germline ends. The germline CDR1 and CDR2 sequences are MNHEY and SMNVEV (reference sequence).